The 10 T cell receptor beta chains listed next were all sequenced from one sample in a study of blood T cell repertoires in COVID-19. Method: immunoSEQ multiplex PCR; TCRdb's copy keeps in-frame clones and lacks some. This table has about 400,000 clones, 88% appearing once. Sequences were obtained from PBMCs or T cells enriched from blood (not recorded which). These receptors all stem from a young woman with acute COVID-19.

Only one count was recorded for this clone. This rearrangement joins TRBV5-1 to TRBJ2-2; TRBD1 is a possible D gene (5 bases). CDR1 is SGHRS, CDR2 YFSETQ, per germline. CDR3 length: 15 amino acids. With 3 bases removed from V and 2 bases from J, the gap between germline ends came to 11 bases. The CDR3 protein is CASSSTGVNTGELFF. The CDR3, as DNA: TGCGCCAGCAGCTCTACAGGAGTAAACACCGGGGAGCTGTTTTTT.

V and J are TRBV2 and TRBJ2-2; the match to TRBD1 covers 7 bases. CDR3 length equals 15 residues. Trimming at V came to 6 bases and at J to 3 bases, leaving 7 bases not matched to a gene. Germline-derived CDR1 and CDR2 are SNHLY and FYNNEI. CDR3: CASRDRGQDTGELFF. The CDR3, as DNA: TGTGCCAGCAGAGACCGAGGACAGGACACCGGGGAGCTGTTTTTT.

This chain joins TRBV5-5 and TRBJ1-5, with a tentative D call TRBD1 (6 bases). Germline V gene sequence: CDR1 SGHKS, CDR2 YYEKEE (reference sequence). The CDR3 length is 16 residues. The V gene lost 2 bases and the J gene lost 0 bases, with 12 bases spanning the gap. CDR3 amino acids: CASSFTGIPSNQPQHF. CDR3 nucleotide sequence: TGTGCCAGCAGCTTTACAGGGATTCCTAGCAATCAGCCCCAGCATTTT.

The genes are TRBV7-2 and TRBJ1-1, with 7 bases matching TRBD1. CDR1 SGHTA and CDR2 FQGNSA come from the germline V gene. With V trimmed by 4 bases and J by 4 bases, 3 bases remained unmatched. The CDR3 runs to 13 residues. The CDR3 DNA reads as TGTGCCAGCAGCTCACAGGGGCGCACTGAAGCTTTCTTT. Encoded protein: CASSSQGRTEAFF. Complete variable domain (other parts from reference TRBV7-2 and TRBJ1-1): GAGVSQSPSNKVTEKGKDVELRCDPISGHTALYWYRQSLGQGLEFLIYFQGNSAPDKSGLPSDRFSAERTGGSVSTLTIQRTQQEDSAVYLCASSSQGRTEAFFGQGTRLTVV.

V usage is TRBV24-1 and J usage is TRBJ1-3; D may be TRBD1 (6 bases). V lost 5 bases, J lost 4 bases, and 11 bases lay in between. The germline V gene encodes CDR1 KGHDR and CDR2 SFDVKD. This CDR3 comprises 14 residues. CDR3 nucleotide sequence: TGTGCCACCAGTGGACCGACAGGCGGAAACACCATATATTTT. It yields the protein CATSGPTGGNTIYF.

This clone came up a few times. V usage is TRBV10-2 and J usage is TRBJ2-1; D not certain. V lost 0 bases and J lost 10, with 13 bases in between. The CDR3 contains 14 residues. Germline CDR1 and CDR2: WSHSY and SAAADI. CDR3 protein: CASSESTGLREQFF. The CDR3 DNA follows: TGCGCCAGCAGTGAGTCTACTGGGCTTCGGGAGCAGTTCTTC.

This clone was observed a single time. The chain links TRBV12-3 or TRBV12-4 to TRBJ2-7, with 9 bases that match TRBD2. CDR3 length: 13 residues. V shed 5 bases, J shed 6 bases, and the junction held 5 bases outside the gene matches. CDR3 nucleotides: TGTGCCAGCAGTGGCGGGGGGGCGTTCGAGCAGTACTTC. Its protein is CASSGGGAFEQYF.

J is TRBJ1-2 and V is TRBV7-9, with a tentative D call TRBD1 (6 bases). This CDR3 region has 15 residues. The germline V gene encodes CDR1 SEHNR and CDR2 FQNEAQ (reference sequence). V lost 4 bases and J 4 bases, leaving 16 bases between the germline ends. Here the CDR3 reads CASSSTRTELYGYTF. In nucleotides, the CDR3 is TGTGCCAGCAGCTCCACCCGGACAGAGCTCTATGGCTACACCTTC. The complete variable domain, with remaining parts taken from reference TRBV7-9 and TRBJ1-2, reads DTGVSQNPRHKITKRGQNVTFRCDPISEHNRLYWYRQTLGQGPEFLTYFQNEAQLEKSRLLSDRFSAERPKGSFSTLEIQRTEQGDSAMYLCASSSTRTELYGYTFGSGTRLTVV.

V usage is TRBV7-3 and J usage is TRBJ2-2; no firm D call. Germline assignment: CDR1 SGHTA and CDR2 FQGTGA. V lost 3 bases and J lost 6, with 11 bases in between. The CDR3 runs to 14 residues. The CDR3 sequence: CASSLYEVAGELFF. For the CDR3, the DNA is TGTGCCAGCAGCTTGTACGAGGTCGCCGGGGAGCTGTTTTTT.

CDR3: CASSLRDTSSYNSPLHF. The CDR3 DNA reads as TGCGCCAGCAGCCTACGGGACACTAGCTCCTATAATTCACCCCTCCACTTT. The V gene is TRBV4-1, the J gene TRBJ1-6; TRBD1 is a possible D gene (6 bases). V lost 4 bases and J lost 0, with 13 bases in between. CDR1 is MGHRA and CDR2 is YSYEKL in the germline V gene. The length of the CDR3 is 17 residues.